Below are 27 T cell receptor beta chains sequenced from a single sample in a study of T cells expressing NK-cell markers. After re-calling the 5' RACE reads, TCRdb lists one entry per CDR3 protein, DNA absent. The sample's table shows 350,000 to 450,000 distinct CDR3 sequences. Sequenced: blood T cells: a sorted CD56 or NKG2C T cell subset, CD4+ or CD8+ T cells, or bulk PBMC T cells (not recorded which). Receptor source: a man aged 18 to 69 in good health.

The chain has TRBV7-2 and TRBJ1-2. Germline assignment: CDR1 SGHTA and CDR2 FQGNSA. CDR3 length: 18 residues. The CDR3 loop is CASSLGLGGGLANYGYTF.

The V gene is TRBV6-6, the J gene TRBJ1-6. The CDR3 is 13 residues long. Germline V gene sequence: CDR1 MNHNY, CDR2 SVGAGI (reference sequence). CDR3 in amino acids: CATVGGDNSPLHF.

The chain employs TRBV11-2 and TRBJ1-2. This CDR3 region has 16 residues. Germline values: CDR1 SGHAT, CDR2 FQNNGV. The CDR3 reads CASSPLRGGLDYGYTF. The whole variable domain, filled in from reference TRBV11-2 and TRBJ1-2, reads EAGVAQSPRYKIIEKRQSVAFWCNPISGHATLYWYQQILGQGPKLLIQFQNNGVVDDSQLPKDRFSAERLKGVDSTLKIQPAKLEDSAVYLCASSPLRGGLDYGYTFGSGTRLTVV.

The chain joins TRBV9 to TRBJ1-3. CDR3 length: 13 residues. CDR1 is SGDLS, CDR2 YYNGEE, per germline. The chain's CDR3 is CASSATPGNTIYF.

The chain uses TRBV5-1 and TRBJ1-2. CDR1 and CDR2 (germline): SGHRS, YFSETQ. The CDR3 length is 14 residues. This CDR3 reads CASSPQGPWDGYTF.

The rearrangement joins TRBV12-3 or TRBV12-4 to TRBJ2-7; TCRdb picks TRBD2, but there is no DNA to check that call. The CDR3 consists of 14 residues. CDR3 sequence reads: CASSLSRLSYEQYF.

This rearrangement joins TRBV10-2 to TRBJ2-7; TCRdb designates TRBD1, a call that cannot be tested without DNA. This CDR3 has 13 residues. Germline assignment: CDR1 WSHSY and CDR2 SAAADI. Here the CDR3 reads CASRGQETYEQYF.

The rearrangement links TRBV6-1 to TRBJ2-2; there is no DNA to check the TCRdb D call of TRBD2. Germline assignment: CDR1 MNHNS and CDR2 SASEGT. The CDR3 is made up of 14 amino acids. The CDR3 sequence: CASSLGTPSGELFF.

The gene calls are TRBV6-5 and TRBJ1-1. This CDR3 has 15 residues. Germline loops: CDR1 MNHEY, CDR2 SVGAGI. The CDR3 here is CASSYRLLRNTEAFF.

The genes are TRBV18 and TRBJ1-1; absent DNA, TCRdb's TRBD1 call cannot be checked. CDR1 is KGHSH, CDR2 LQKENI, per germline. The CDR3 loop spans 17 amino acids. This chain's CDR3 is CASSPAEGGRQNTEAFF.

The chain combines TRBV5-1 with TRBJ2-1; TCRdb designates TRBD2, a call that cannot be tested without DNA. Germline V gene lookup returns CDR1 SGHRS and CDR2 YFSETQ. The CDR3 spans 16 residues. The CDR3 reads CASSFGAAVSYNEQFF.

The gene calls are TRBV2 and TRBJ1-1; TCRdb designates TRBD1, a call that cannot be tested without DNA. Germline loops: CDR1 SNHLY, CDR2 FYNNEI. CDR3 length: 14 residues. The CDR3 region is CASSPSGFNAEAFF.

This chain connects TRBV2 to TRBJ2-1. The CDR3 extends over 13 amino acids. Germline V lookup: CDR1 SNHLY, CDR2 FYNNEI. The CDR3 region is CASTMAVYNEQFF.

The chain employs TRBV15 and TRBJ2-3; TCRdb's D call of TRBD1 is untestable without DNA. The germline V gene encodes CDR1 LNHNV and CDR2 YYDKDF (reference sequence). This CDR3 has 17 amino acids. The CDR3 protein is CATSLTRSQGSTDTQYF. The whole variable domain, filled in from reference TRBV15 and TRBJ2-3, reads DAMVIQNPRYQVTQFGKPVTLSCSQTLNHNVMYWYQQKSSQAPKLLFHYYDKDFNNEADTPDNFQSRRPNTSFCFLDIRSPGLGDTAMYLCATSLTRSQGSTDTQYFGPGTRLTVL.

The rearrangement uses TRBV3-1 and TRBJ1-1; the TCRdb D gene call, TRBD1, has no DNA to confirm it. The CDR3 is 15 residues long. CDR1 and CDR2 from the germline V gene are LGHDT and YNNKEL (reference sequence). CDR3 residues: CASSQVSGGLTEAFF.

This chain uses TRBV6-1 with TRBJ2-1; TCRdb's D call, TRBD1, is unchecked because there is no DNA. Germline V gene sequence: CDR1 MNHNS, CDR2 SASEGT. The CDR3 contains 16 residues. The CDR3 spells CASRTRDRGFYNEQFF.

V usage is TRBV18 and J usage is TRBJ2-1; the D gene TCRdb calls, TRBD1, cannot be checked with no DNA. The CDR3 totals 16 residues. The germline V gene encodes CDR1 KGHSH and CDR2 LQKENI. CDR3 sequence reads: CASSFGPGQGSNEQFF.

The CDR3 reads CASSTAYSVWYGYTF. This rearrangement joins TRBV5-4 to TRBJ1-2. Germline CDR1 SGHNT, CDR2 YYREEE (reference sequence). This CDR3 has 15 residues.

This chain links TRBV25-1 with TRBJ2-3; no DNA is available, so the TRBD2 call from TCRdb remains unchecked. This CDR3 region has 15 residues. Germline CDR1 and CDR2: MGHDK and SYGVNS. This CDR3 reads CASSEGGTSTDTQYF.

The rearrangement links TRBV7-7 to TRBJ2-3; the TRBD1 assignment by TCRdb is unverifiable without DNA. The CDR3 loop spans 15 amino acids. Germline V gives CDR1 SSHAT, CDR2 FNYEAQ (reference sequence). The CDR3 spells CASSLMAGGTDTQYF.

The rearrangement uses TRBV20-1 and TRBJ2-6; TCRdb indicates TRBD1, and absent DNA this call remains unverified. Germline values: CDR1 DFQATT, CDR2 SNEGSKA (reference sequence). This CDR3 region has 15 residues. The CDR3 loop is CSAGTGNSGANVLTF.

The chain carries TRBV5-5 and TRBJ2-1. The CDR3 spans 16 residues. Germline lookup yields CDR1 SGHKS and CDR2 YYEKEE (reference sequence). CDR3 region: CASSLVGKKSYNEQFF.

This chain uses TRBV12-3 or TRBV12-4 with TRBJ1-1; TCRdb gives TRBD1 as the D gene, but with no DNA this cannot be confirmed. The CDR3 length is 15 residues. This CDR3 reads CASSPWTGGNTEAFF.

This chain connects TRBV6-1 to TRBJ2-7; the D call of TRBD1 rests on TCRdb alone, since no DNA is present to check it. The germline V gene encodes CDR1 MNHNS and CDR2 SASEGT. There are 15 residues in the CDR3. The CDR3 region is CASSSSWDRGHEQYF.

The chain links TRBV6-1 to TRBJ1-4. CDR1 is MNHNS, CDR2 SASEGT, per germline. The CDR3 covers 17 residues. This CDR3 is CASSRQGTGRESEKLFF.

V is TRBV6-1 and J is TRBJ1-4; with no DNA, the TCRdb D assignment of TRBD1 cannot be verified. The germline CDR1 and CDR2 sequences are MNHNS and SASEGT. This CDR3 has 16 amino acids. The CDR3 is CASSDQRGRSNEKLFF.

The gene calls are TRBV19 and TRBJ2-5. The CDR3 runs 13 residues. CDR1 and CDR2 (germline): LNHDA, SQIVND (reference sequence). The CDR3 reads CASSIARKETQYF. Complete variable domain (other parts from reference TRBV19 and TRBJ2-5): DGGITQSPKYLFRKEGQNVTLSCEQNLNHDAMYWYRQDPGQGLRLIYYSQIVNDFQKGDIAEGYSVSREKKESFPLTVTSAQKNPTAFYLCASSIARKETQYFGPGTRLLVL.